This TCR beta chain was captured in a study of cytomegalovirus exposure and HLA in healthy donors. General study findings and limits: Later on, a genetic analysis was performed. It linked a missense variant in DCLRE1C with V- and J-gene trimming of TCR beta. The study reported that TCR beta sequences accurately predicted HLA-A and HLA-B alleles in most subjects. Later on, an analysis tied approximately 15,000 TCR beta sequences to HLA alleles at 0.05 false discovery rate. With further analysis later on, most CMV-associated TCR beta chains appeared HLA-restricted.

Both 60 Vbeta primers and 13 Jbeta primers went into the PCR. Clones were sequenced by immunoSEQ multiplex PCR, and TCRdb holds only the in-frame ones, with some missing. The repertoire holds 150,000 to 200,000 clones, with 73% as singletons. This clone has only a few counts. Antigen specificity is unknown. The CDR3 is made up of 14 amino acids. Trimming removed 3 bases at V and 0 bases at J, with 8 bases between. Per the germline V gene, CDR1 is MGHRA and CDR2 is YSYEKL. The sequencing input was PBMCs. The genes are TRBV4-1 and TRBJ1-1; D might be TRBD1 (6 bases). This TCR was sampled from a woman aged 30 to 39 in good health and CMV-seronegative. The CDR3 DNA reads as TGCGCCAGCAGCCAGGGGGCCCTGAACACTGAAGCTTTCTTT. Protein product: CASSQGALNTEAFF.